This T cell receptor (beta chain) emerged from a study of blood T cell repertoires in COVID-19 (dated by TCRdb to about 2020). Describing the broader study: Collaborator samples came from the United States, Italy and Spain and covered acute and convalescent phases of COVID-19. The prospective study material was composed of cDNA or gDNA derived from T cells, B-cell-depleted T cells, or PBMCs. Deeply sampled blood TCRbeta repertoires from subjects exposed to, actively infected with, or recovered from COVID-19 were included in the dataset. A freely available public database, intended as a resource for researchers studying the immune response to SARS-CoV-2, is where the repertoires were released. Samples came from the ongoing ImmuneRACE study (first 160 participants) plus 1,254 subjects from 6 global collaborators. The sample metadata nearly always contained a de-identified subject ID, COVID-19 status, age in years and sex. HLA class I and class II types, where available, came from metadata supplied by the sample provider rather than from assay-based typing. The investigation overall reported the following: The quantity of clinical and demographic metadata differed by source and by participant and was supplied without curation.

Worth noting for this clone: Its recognized antigen is unknown. It has no much larger one-base neighbor in the sample; base qualities were not kept.

Via the germline V gene, CDR1 is SGHDT and CDR2 YYEEEE. The germline ends are 11 bases apart after V is trimmed by 0 bases and J by 7 bases. Including cysteine and phenylalanine, the CDR3 has 15 amino acids. Only the CDR3 DNA is retained, 45 bases long and in frame from the first base. The immunoSEQ Assay, a bias-controlled multiplex PCR, was used to amplify TCRbeta CDR3 regions from genomic DNA. The authors' analysis ran thus. Nucleated cell counts per sample were estimated from amplification of reference gene primers within the assay. Sequence reads were collapsed and filtered to measure the absolute abundance of every unique TCRbeta CDR3 rearrangement. Productive Simpson clonality was computed per sample as the square root of Simpson's diversity index over productive rearrangements. TCRdb took over this immuneACCESS table, retaining in-frame rearrangements with V and J assigned. Such tables are incomplete; in checked studies, under half of the missing clones stem from an unresolved V gene, and the remainder is unexplained. V and J calls and clone size are given by that table; D and trimming were obtained from the DNA. The sample yields hundreds of thousands of clones; roughly 84% were counted once. The biggest ten clones account for 3% to 4.5% of the sample.

Whole blood was collected in K2EDTA tubes by collaborating institutions according to the institutions' own protocols. For TCRbeta analysis, collaborators shipped samples in one of three forms: frozen whole blood, isolated PBMCs, or DNA extracted from either of those sample types. Material for sequencing was peripheral blood. Recombination linked TRBV5-6 to TRBJ1-6, with a weak D call of TRBD1 (5 bases match). This TCR was sampled from an elderly woman with acute or convalescent COVID-19. The DNA reads TGTGCCAGCAGCTTGGGGGTAGGGGTGAATTCACCCCTCCACTTT. Its protein is CASSLGVGVNSPLHF.